This TCR beta chain was sequenced in a study of T-cell reconstitution after alpha-beta-depleted transplantation in children. CDR3 size: 16 residues. V lost 5 bases to trimming and J lost 7 bases; unmatched junction nucleotides: 7. Library preparation (for TCRbeta) was performed with unique molecular identifiers. From the PCR reads, TCRdb called clonotypes with MiXCR, one entry per CDR3 protein. There are about 400,000 distinct CDR3 sequences in the sample; about 20% occur only once, and 3.5% to 4% lies in the top ten. The genes are TRBV12-3 or TRBV12-4 and TRBJ2-1, with 14 bases identical to TRBD2. The TCR sequence derives from a human donor who donated a stem cell graft to a child with acute myeloid leukemia. Sequences were derived from PBMCs from the stem cell graft donor, sampled from the stem cell graft. As DNA, the CDR3 is TGTGCCAGCAGTCGATCCGGGACTAGCGGGAGAAATGAGCAGTTCTTC. The encoded protein is CASSRSGTSGRNEQFF.